Below are 30 T cell receptor beta chains sequenced from a single sample in a study of shared clonotypes between healthy human individuals. The table came from immunoSEQ multiplex PCR; TCRdb's copy has only in-frame clones and leaves some out. The data show some 1.1 million clones, with 60% to 85% seen just once and roughly 0.9% held by the top ten. The sequencing input was memory CD4+ T cells from PBMCs. Specified subset: CD45RA-negative fraction. The source of these receptors is a man aged 18 to 35 in good health. Some clones in this sample may be carry-over from other donors' samples.

The chain couples TRBV4-2 to TRBJ2-2, with D perhaps matching TRBD1 or TRBD2 (6 bases each). The germline V gene has CDR1 LGHNA and CDR2 YNFKEQ. Trimming left V 3 bases short and J 6 bases short, with 14 bases between. CDR3 length equals 15 residues. The CDR3 DNA is TGTGCCAGCAGCCAGGGGGGCGCCAAGGCCGGGGAGCTGTTTTTT. Protein sequence: CASSQGGAKAGELFF.

The chain couples TRBV29-1 to TRBJ2-3; D perhaps matches TRBD1 (6 bases). Germline V CDR1 and CDR2: SQVTM, ANQGSEA. The CDR3 totals 14 residues. V shed 4 bases and J shed 5 bases, with 16 bases lying between them. CDR3 region: CSVAWTAFGDTQYF. For the CDR3, the DNA is TGCAGCGTTGCCTGGACAGCCTTTGGAGATACGCAGTATTTT.

This clone has just one count. The chain has TRBV30 and TRBJ2-5; D is unresolved. Germline lookup yields CDR1 GTSNPN and CDR2 SVGIG (reference sequence). CDR3 length equals 14 residues. V was cut by 1 base and J by 1 base, with 10 bases left in between. The CDR3 region is CAWSGPGGQETQYF. The CDR3 nucleotides are TGTGCCTGGAGTGGGCCGGGCGGCCAAGAGACCCAGTACTTC.

The sample holds a few counts of this clone. This chain uses TRBV29-1 with TRBJ1-2; 7 bases fit TRBD1. CDR3 size: 13 residues. Germline CDR1 and CDR2: SQVTM and ANQGSEA. For the CDR3, the DNA is TGCAGTACGACCGGGACAGAGGTCTATGGCTACACCTTC. This codes for CSTTGTEVYGYTF. The entire variable domain, with the rest obtained from reference TRBV29-1 and TRBJ1-2, is as follows: SAVISQKPSRDICQRGTSLTIQCQVDSQVTMMFWYRQQPGQSLTLIATANQGSEATYESGFVIDKFPISRPNLTFSTLTVSNMSPEDSSIYLCSTTGTEVYGYTFGSGTRLTVV.

Only one count was recorded for this clone. V and J are TRBV6-6 and TRBJ1-5, with a possible D match to TRBD1 (5 bases). Deletions cut 8 bases from V and 4 bases from J, with 9 bases between. The CDR3 is 12 residues long. The germline V gene encodes CDR1 MNHNY and CDR2 SVGAGI (reference sequence). CDR3 sequence: CASGGGNQPQHF. The CDR3 coding sequence is TGTGCCAGCGGGGGTGGGAATCAGCCCCAGCATTTT.

CDR3 DNA sequence: TGTGCCAGCAGTTCCAGTGGGAGCAATCAGCCCCAGCATTTT. Residues: CASSSSGSNQPQHF. This chain links TRBV27 with TRBJ1-5, with no clear D. The V gene lost 4 bases and the J gene lost 1 base, with 8 bases spanning the gap. This CDR3 comprises 14 residues. Looked up from germline, CDR1 is MNHEY and CDR2 is SMNVEV (reference sequence).

V is TRBV6-1 and J is TRBJ2-7, with D unresolved. Trimming shortened V by 6 bases and J by 6 bases, and 15 bases separated the two germline ends. Germline CDR1 and CDR2: MNHNS and SASEGT. The CDR3 loop spans 13 amino acids. The DNA for the CDR3 is TGTGCCAGCAGGGCAGGCCAGAACTGCGAGCAGTACTTC. Its translation: CASRAGQNCEQYF.

The chain has TRBV5-1 and TRBJ1-1; D perhaps matches TRBD1 (5 bases). With 2 bases removed from V and 5 bases from J, the gap between germline ends came to 13 bases. The germline CDR1 and CDR2 sequences are SGHRS and YFSETQ. The CDR3 totals 14 residues. CDR3 residues: CASSFTPTDTEAFF. In DNA form, the CDR3 reads TGCGCCAGCAGCTTTACCCCGACAGATACTGAAGCTTTCTTT.

Of note for this clone: Other DNA sequences within the sample encode an identical CDR3. The J gene is TRBJ2-6, the V gene TRBV5-1; D uncertain. The CDR3 length is 15 residues. The germline V gene encodes CDR1 SGHRS and CDR2 YFSETQ. The V end lost 0 bases, the J end lost 2 bases, and 6 bases lay between the germline ends. The CDR3 reads CASSLGGAGANVLTF. CDR3 coding DNA: TGCGCCAGCAGCTTGGGCGGAGCTGGGGCCAACGTCCTGACTTTC.

This clone was found many times. This chain links TRBV6-1 with TRBJ1-3; D unclear. The V gene lost 0 bases and the J gene lost 0 bases, with 9 bases spanning the gap. This CDR3 spans 16 amino acids. The V gene's germline CDR1 is MNHNS and CDR2 SASEGT. DNA of the CDR3: TGTGCCAGCAGTGAAGCCAGGCGGTACTCTGGAAACACCATATATTTT. Protein product: CASSEARRYSGNTIYF.

The chain links TRBV7-3 to TRBJ2-2, with 8 positions matching TRBD1. Germline V gene lookup returns CDR1 SGHTA and CDR2 FQGTGA. Losses at the gene ends were 9 bases for V and 5 bases for J; bases not matched to a gene: 11. The CDR3 contains 15 residues. The CDR3 nucleotides read TGTGCCAGGTCAGCCGGGACAGGAGGGACCGGGGAGCTGTTTTTT. It codes for CARSAGTGGTGELFF.

V usage is TRBV5-1 and J usage is TRBJ1-2; TRBD1 might be the D (5 bases). The V and J ends lost 4 bases and 6 bases respectively, with 22 bases between them. In germline, CDR1 is SGHRS, CDR2 YFSETQ. The CDR3 covers 16 residues. The CDR3 here is CASSEPGLSVLHGYTF. In nucleotides, the CDR3 is TGCGCCAGCAGCGAACCGGGACTTTCAGTTCTCCATGGCTACACCTTC. Supplemented by reference TRBV5-1 and TRBJ1-2, the full variable domain reads KAGVTQTPRYLIKTRGQQVTLSCSPISGHRSVSWYQQTPGQGLQFLFEYFSETQRNKGNFPGRFSGRQFSNSRSEMNVSTLELGDSALYLCASSEPGLSVLHGYTFGSGTRLTVV.

This chain links TRBV18 with TRBJ1-5; tentatively, D is TRBD1 (5 bases). This CDR3 has 16 amino acids. Looked up from germline, CDR1 is KGHSH and CDR2 is LQKENI. V lost 6 bases and J 2 bases, leaving 17 bases between the germline ends. This CDR3 is CASSPASWGGNQPQHF. The CDR3 DNA reads TGTGCCAGCTCCCCCGCCTCTTGGGGGGGCAATCAGCCCCAGCATTTT.

The V and J genes are TRBV7-9 and TRBJ2-1; 7 nucleotides match TRBD1. Germline CDR1 is SEHNR and CDR2 is FQNEAQ (reference sequence). CDR3 length: 13 amino acids. With 5 bases clipped from V and 6 bases from J, the junction kept 4 bases outside the gene matches. The CDR3 coding sequence is TGTGCCAGCAGCACAGGGGCCCCCAATGAGCAGTTCTTC. As protein: CASSTGAPNEQFF.

The CDR3 DNA is TGCGCCAGCAGCCCCGGACTAGCGGGATTCTCTGGGGCCAACGTCCTGACTTTC. It is translated as CASSPGLAGFSGANVLTF. The chain couples TRBV4-3 to TRBJ2-6; 12 bases agree with TRBD2. This CDR3 spans 18 amino acids. Looked up from germline, CDR1 is LGHNA and CDR2 is YSLEER. V lost 4 bases and J lost 0; bases outside the gene matches: 4.

The chain links TRBV2 to TRBJ1-2; the match to TRBD1 covers 9 bases. CDR3 length equals 13 residues. The germline V gene has CDR1 SNHLY and CDR2 FYNNEI. The V segment lost 6 bases and the J segment 8 bases; nucleotides outside the gene matches: 7. The CDR3 spells CASREQGAGGYTF. CDR3 DNA: TGTGCCAGCAGGGAACAGGGGGCAGGAGGCTACACCTTC.

This clone was counted between two and nine times. Within the sample, other DNA sequences also encode this same CDR3. CDR3 coding DNA: TGTGCCAGCAGTTTAGGTCAGCCCCAGCATTTT. It is translated as CASSLGQPQHF. The rearrangement joins TRBV28 to TRBJ1-5; no firm D call. Germline CDR1 is MDHEN and CDR2 is SYDVKM. This CDR3 spans 11 amino acids. V lost 2 bases, J lost 6 bases, and 2 bases lay in between.

The chain recombines TRBV6-6 with TRBJ2-7, with a weak D call TRBD1 (6 bases). Looked up from germline, CDR1 is MNHNY and CDR2 is SVGAGI (reference sequence). This CDR3 is 12 amino acids long. V shed 6 bases and J shed 7 bases, with 13 bases lying between them. CDR3 in amino acids: CASSRGEWEQYF. CDR3 in DNA: TGTGCCAGCAGCAGGGGAGAGTGGGAGCAGTACTTC.

The CDR3 protein is CASSATGRESDEQFF. The CDR3 coding sequence is TGTGCCAGCAGCGCCACAGGGCGGGAGTCCGATGAGCAGTTCTTC. The chain employs TRBV9 and TRBJ2-1, with D possibly TRBD2 on 7 matching bases. CDR1 is SGDLS and CDR2 is YYNGEE in the germline V gene. V lost 3 bases and J lost 8, with 18 bases in between. CDR3 length equals 15 residues. Using reference TRBV9 and TRBJ2-1 for the parts outside the CDR3, the full variable domain is DSGVTQTPKHLITATGQRVTLRCSPRSGDLSVYWYQQSLDQGLQFLIQYYNGEERAKGNILERFSAQQFPDLHSELNLSSLELGDSALYFCASSATGRESDEQFFGPGTRLTVL.

This clone was seen just once. The sample carries other DNA sequences with the same CDR3. V usage is TRBV27 and J usage is TRBJ2-5; D tentatively fits TRBD1 or TRBD2 (7 bases each). Trimming removed 6 bases from V and 5 bases from J, with 13 bases in between. CDR3 length: 13 amino acids. Germline values: CDR1 MNHEY, CDR2 SMNVEV (reference sequence). The chain's CDR3 is CASSPRGGETQYF. The CDR3 DNA reads TGTGCCAGCAGCCCCAGGGGGGGGGAGACCCAGTACTTC.

Notes on this clone: At the DNA level, this CDR3 is encoded by other sequences in the same sample as well. The chain joins TRBV5-1 to TRBJ2-3, with TRBD1 identical over 7 bases. CDR3 length: 15 residues. Germline V gene lookup returns CDR1 SGHRS and CDR2 YFSETQ. V trimming: 0 bases; J trimming: 0 bases; junction bases outside the gene matches: 1. The CDR3 protein is CASSLDRGSTDTQYF. In DNA form, the CDR3 reads TGCGCCAGCAGCTTGGACAGGGGAAGCACAGATACGCAGTATTTT.

The V gene is TRBV28, the J gene TRBJ1-4, with unresolved D. Germline loops: CDR1 MDHEN, CDR2 SYDVKM. The CDR3 is 14 residues long. Deletions cut 0 bases from V and 8 bases from J, with 10 bases between. This CDR3 is CASSLWGRPEKLFF. CDR3 coding DNA: TGTGCCAGCAGTTTATGGGGGAGGCCCGAAAAACTGTTTTTT.

V is TRBV5-4 and J is TRBJ2-3; 8 bases match TRBD2. V lost 4 bases, J lost 0 bases, and 10 bases stayed unmatched. Germline V CDR1 and CDR2: SGHNT, YYREEE (reference sequence). This CDR3 region has 17 residues. The CDR3 region has the DNA TGTGCCAGCAGCAAAACAACGACGGGGGGGAGCACAGATACGCAGTATTTT. Its protein product is CASSKTTTGGSTDTQYF.

The chain couples TRBV7-9 to TRBJ1-4, with 7 bases identical to TRBD1. Germline assignment: CDR1 SEHNR and CDR2 FQNEAQ (reference sequence). V was clipped by 5 bases and J by 10 bases; unmatched bases: 10. The CDR3 is 14 amino acids. In DNA, the CDR3 is TGTGCCAGCAGCCTCCAGGGGGAAAAAAGAAAACTGTTTTTT. It codes for CASSLQGEKRKLFF.

In its sample, this clone was seen a few times. The CDR3 is CASSLGRLTEAFF. CDR3 DNA: TGCGCCAGCAGCTTGGGACGGCTCACTGAAGCTTTCTTT. The chain employs TRBV5-1 and TRBJ1-1; D is unresolved. CDR1 and CDR2 (germline): SGHRS, YFSETQ. The CDR3 runs 13 residues. V was trimmed by 0 bases and J by 4 bases, leaving 7 bases between them.

The chain uses TRBV10-3 and TRBJ1-2; no firm D call. Deletions cut 10 bases from V and 2 bases from J, with 11 bases between. Germline assignment: CDR1 ENHRY and CDR2 SYGVKD. The CDR3 is 12 residues long. The CDR3 region is CATALSNYGYTF. Here the CDR3 DNA reads TGTGCCACGGCTCTCTCGAACTATGGCTACACCTTC.

The CDR3 DNA reads TGCGCCAGCAGTGAGTCTCTGGGACAGCATAGCAATCAGCCCCAGCATTTT. Amino acid sequence: CASSESLGQHSNQPQHF. V usage is TRBV10-2 and J usage is TRBJ1-5, with TRBD1 identical over 7 bases. Germline V gives CDR1 WSHSY, CDR2 SAAADI. The CDR3 spans 17 residues. Losses at the gene ends were 0 bases for V and 0 bases for J; bases not matched to a gene: 5.

This chain joins TRBV9 and TRBJ2-6; D ambiguous. Germline V gives CDR1 SGDLS, CDR2 YYNGEE. V was trimmed by 0 bases and J by 0 bases, leaving 10 bases between them. This CDR3 contains 17 residues. The CDR3 here is CASSVGLRASGANVLTF. CDR3 coding DNA: TGTGCCAGCAGCGTAGGTCTACGTGCCTCTGGGGCCAACGTCCTGACTTTC.

The J gene is TRBJ2-3, the V gene TRBV2; 8 positions match TRBD1. The V gene end was trimmed by 7 bases and the J gene end by 2 bases; junction bases not matched to a gene: 5. Germline CDR1 and CDR2: SNHLY and FYNNEI. The CDR3 is 14 residues long. CDR3 amino acids: CASNRQGSTDTQYF. CDR3 DNA sequence: TGTGCCAGCAATCGACAGGGGTCCACAGATACGCAGTATTTT.

This clone was counted only a few times. Other DNA sequences in this sample translate to the same CDR3. J is TRBJ2-3 and V is TRBV25-1; D remains ambiguous. The CDR3 spans 12 residues. Between the trimmed V and J ends, which lost 8 bases and 1 base, there was a span of 7 bases. Germline CDR1 and CDR2: MGHDK and SYGVNS. The CDR3 nucleotides are TGTGCCAGCTCGCGCGGCACAGATACGCAGTATTTT. It yields the protein CASSRGTDTQYF.